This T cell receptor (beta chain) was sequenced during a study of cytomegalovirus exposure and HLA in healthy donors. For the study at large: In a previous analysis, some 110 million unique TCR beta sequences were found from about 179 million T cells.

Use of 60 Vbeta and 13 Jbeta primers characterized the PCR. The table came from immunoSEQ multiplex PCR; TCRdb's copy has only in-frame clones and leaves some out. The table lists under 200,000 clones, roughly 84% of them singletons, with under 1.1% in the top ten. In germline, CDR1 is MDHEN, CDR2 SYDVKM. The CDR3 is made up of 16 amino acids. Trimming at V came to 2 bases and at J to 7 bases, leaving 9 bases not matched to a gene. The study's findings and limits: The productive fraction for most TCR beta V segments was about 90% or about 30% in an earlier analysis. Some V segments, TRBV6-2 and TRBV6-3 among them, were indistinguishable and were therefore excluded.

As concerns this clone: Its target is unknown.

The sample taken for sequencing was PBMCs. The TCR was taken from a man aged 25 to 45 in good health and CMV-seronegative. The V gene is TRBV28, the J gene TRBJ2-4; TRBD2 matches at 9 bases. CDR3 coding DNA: TGTGCCAGCAGTTTACTTGCGGGGGGGCGTGGGAACATTCAGTACTTC. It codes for CASSLLAGGRGNIQYF.